What follows describes a single T cell receptor (beta chain). From germline, CDR1 is SGHTA and CDR2 FQGTGA. Trimming cost V 4 bases and J 6 bases; bases outside gene matches: 11. The CDR3 has 16 amino acids. As originally analysed: Estimation of nucleated cell counts was performed using reference gene primer amplification. Method: immunoSEQ multiplex PCR; TCRdb's copy keeps in-frame clones and lacks some. V and J calls and clone size are as listed in that table; D and trimming were resolved from the DNA. The sample carries roughly 80,000 clones, 90% to 95% recorded once. This specimen belongs to a study of blood T cell repertoires in COVID-19. For the study at large: The United States, Italy and Spain provided the acute and convalescent COVID-19 samples. PBMCs, B-cell-depleted T cells, or T cells provided the cDNA or gDNA that made up the material.

The chain couples TRBV7-3 to TRBJ2-1; 8 bases are shared with TRBD1. The clonotype was recovered from a man between 60 and 75 years old with acute or convalescent COVID-19. The specimen was peripheral blood. The CDR3 DNA follows: TGTGCCAGCAGCTCCCAAACCGGGACAGGAGTCAATGAGCAGTTCTTC. Translation: CASSSQTGTGVNEQFF.